The subject of this entry is one T cell receptor (beta chain). The data were obtained in a study of CD8+ T cells in alopecia areata. Treatment: oral pan-JAK inhibitor, 5-10 mg twice daily. Between the trimmed V and J ends, which lost 0 bases and 7 bases, there was a span of 9 bases. This CDR3 is built from 13 residues. Germline V gene lookup returns CDR1 LNHNV and CDR2 YYDKDF (reference sequence). cDNA serving as the sequencing template came from extracted, reverse transcribed RNA. Assay used: immunoSEQ multiplex PCR; TCRdb lists only in-frame clones, some missing. The repertoire holds approximately 280,000 clones, with roughly 64% as singletons.

The genes are TRBV15 and TRBJ1-2; D gene uncertain. The input for sequencing was CD4+ T cells sorted from blood, taken at week 24, from a patient treated with tofacitinib. The receptor was isolated from a human donor with alopecia areata. The CDR3 sequence: CATSRERSTGYTF. In DNA, the CDR3 is TGTGCCACCAGCAGAGAAAGGAGCACTGGCTACACCTTC.